Listed below are T cell receptor beta chains from one sample, sequenced in a study of control samples from healthy donors and cancer patients. Sequenced by immunoSEQ multiplex PCR; TCRdb stores in-frame clones only, minus some. The sample holds about 85,000 clones, 70% to 90% seen once. The source material was blood. The receptors were sampled from a woman aged 60 to 75 in good health. CDR3s include the opening cysteine and the closing phenylalanine or tryptophan. The D gene is left open where the match is weak. Not all rows give a size; the values are once, few, many and, for expanded clones, a class.

clone_size j_call d_call v_call cdr3_nt cdr3_aa
few TRBJ1-3 TRBD1 TRBV3-1/TRBV3-2 TGTGCCAGCAGTCCAAGGGAACAGGGGACCTCTGGAAACACCATATATTTT CASSPREQGTSGNTIYF
. TRBJ1-4 . TRBV5-1 TGCGCCAGCAGCCCACTTGGGGGCGTTAGGGAAAAACTGTTTTTT CASSPLGGVREKLFF
once TRBJ1-1 TRBD1 TRBV3-1/TRBV3-2 TGTGCCAGCAGCCGCCCGCCTTACAGGGGACCTGGCACTGAAGCTTTCTTT CASSRPPYRGPGTEAFF
few TRBJ2-1 TRBD2 TRBV6-1 TGTGCCAGCAGTGAAGGGACTAGCGGGGGGCATGAGCAGTTCTTC CASSEGTSGGHEQFF
. TRBJ2-7 . TRBV9 TGTGCCAGCAGCCCGACCGGACGGAACTACGAGCAGTACTTC CASSPTGRNYEQYF
. TRBJ1-2 TRBD1 TRBV11-2 TGTGCCAGCAGCGTCGACAGGGTCCAGTACTATGGCTACACCTTC CASSVDRVQYYGYTF
. TRBJ1-1 TRBD1 TRBV11-2 TGTGCCAGCAGCTACGACAGGGGGAGTGAAGCTTTCTTT CASSYDRGSEAFF
. TRBJ2-1 TRBD2 TRBV9 TGTGCCAGCAGCGTAGTGGCTAGCGGGAGGAATGAGCAGTTCTTC CASSVVASGRNEQFF
. TRBJ1-3 . TRBV7-9 TGTGCCAGCAGCTTAGCACCCTCTGGAAACACCATATATTTT CASSLAPSGNTIYF
. TRBJ2-7 TRBD2 TRBV28 TGTGCCAGCAGCACACTAGCGGGAGCTGTCCACGAGCAGTACTTC CASSTLAGAVHEQYF
. TRBJ2-4 . TRBV5-5 TGTGCCAGCAGCTTGAGAGAAGGGGGTAGCGGCAAAAACATTCAGTACTTC CASSLREGGSGKNIQYF
. TRBJ2-1 . TRBV18 TGTGCCAGCTCCTCGTCGAGCAATGAGCAGTTCTTC CASSSSSNEQFF
. TRBJ2-3 . TRBV21-1 TGTGCCAGCAGCAAGCCTCCAGAGGGCACAGATACGCAGTATTTT CASSKPPEGTDTQYF
. TRBJ2-3 . TRBV30 TGTGCCTGGAGTACTTCCAGCACAGATACGCAGTATTTT CAWSTSSTDTQYF
. TRBJ1-1 . TRBV7-9 TGTGCCAGCAGCTTTGGGGGACGCGGGAACACTGAAGCTTTCTTT CASSFGGRGNTEAFF
. TRBJ2-1 . TRBV11-2 TGTGCCAGCAGCCCCCCGTCAGGGGCCCTCAATGAGCAGTTCTTC CASSPPSGALNEQFF
. TRBJ1-3 . TRBV6-6 TGTGCCAGCACCTCGATACAGGGCGTCACTGGAAACACCATATATTTT CASTSIQGVTGNTIYF
. TRBJ1-1 TRBD1 TRBV5-1 TGCGCCAGCACCGGGGACAGCCAGAACACTGAAGCTTTCTTT CASTGDSQNTEAFF
. TRBJ2-5 TRBD2 TRBV19 TGTGCCAGTAGTATGGTATTTAGCGGGGGGGCCAAGGAAAAGACCCAGTACTTC CASSMVFSGGAKEKTQYF
. TRBJ1-5 . TRBV28 TGTGCCAGCAGTTTAGGCACAATAAGCAATCAGCCCCAGCATTTT CASSLGTISNQPQHF
. TRBJ1-1 TRBD1 TRBV18 TGTGCCAGCTCACCACCGGGACAGGGGGTGATCACTGAAGCTTTCTTT CASSPPGQGVITEAFF
. TRBJ2-3 . TRBV24-1 TGTGCCACCAGTGGGGGGGCCACAGATACGCAGTATTTT CATSGGATDTQYF
. TRBJ1-2 . TRBV30 TGTGCCTGGAGCTTGACAGCGCGTTTAGATGGCTACACCTTC CAWSLTARLDGYTF
. TRBJ1-5 . TRBV30 TGTGCCTGGAGTGAGACCGGGACGTCGGGACAGCCCCAGCATTTT CAWSETGTSGQPQHF
. TRBJ2-5 . TRBV5-4 TGTGCCAGCAGCTTGGGAAAAGGGGGTAAGGAGACCCAGTACTTC CASSLGKGGKETQYF
once TRBJ1-1 . TRBV23-1 TGCGCCAGCAGTCAAGTTCACCGGGGGGATAAGGACACTGAAGCTTTCTTT CASSQVHRGDKDTEAFF
. TRBJ1-3 . TRBV28 TGTGCCAGCAGTTTAAAGGGCACACCCGAGGGAAACACCATATATTTT CASSLKGTPEGNTIYF
. TRBJ1-2 . TRBV7-9 TGTGCCAGCAGGTTAGAGTTTAATGGCTACACCTTC CASRLEFNGYTF
. TRBJ1-1 . TRBV15 TGTGCCACCAGCAGACAGCAGAACACTGAAGCTTTCTTT CATSRQQNTEAFF
. TRBJ2-1 . TRBV7-3 TGTGCCAGCAGCTTAACATCCGGAGTCCCTGAGCAGTTCTTC CASSLTSGVPEQFF
. TRBJ1-1 TRBD1 TRBV5-5 TGTGCCAGCAGATATGACAGGGGGAGGACTGAAGCTTTCTTT CASRYDRGRTEAFF
. TRBJ2-1 TRBD2 TRBV7-2 TGTGCCAGCAGCGGGAAGGGAGCGGGAGGGCCGGGATACAATGAGCAGTTCTTC CASSGKGAGGPGYNEQFF
. TRBJ1-5 . TRBV6-5 TGTGCCTGCATAAGGACTCCGGGGGAGCCCCAGCATTTT CACIRTPGEPQHF
once TRBJ2-7 TRBD2 TRBV18 TGTGCCAGCTCCGGGACTAGCGGGTCCTACGAGCAGTACTTC CASSGTSGSYEQYF
. TRBJ1-5 TRBD1 TRBV2 TGTGCCAGCTTACGGGACAGACATAGCAATCAGCCCCAGCATTTT CASLRDRHSNQPQHF
. TRBJ2-1 . TRBV9 TGTGCCAGCAGCGTCAGGGGGGACAGCTACAATGAGCAGTTCTTC CASSVRGDSYNEQFF
. TRBJ1-2 TRBD1 TRBV7-2 TGTGCCAGCAGCTCCGACAGGGGGTTTGGCTACACCTTC CASSSDRGFGYTF
once TRBJ2-7 TRBD1 TRBV29-1 TGCAGCGTTATGGACAGGGCGGACGAGCAGTACTTC CSVMDRADEQYF
. TRBJ1-6 TRBD1 TRBV10-3 TGTGCCATCAGTGAGTCTGCAGGGGGTGGTAATTCACCCCTCCACTTT CAISESAGGGNSPLHF
. TRBJ2-1 . TRBV18 TGTGCCAGCTCAATATCTAGGGGCTCCTACAATGAGCAGTTCTTC CASSISRGSYNEQFF
. TRBJ2-1 . TRBV7-8 TGTGCCAGCAGGCGGGCTCCCTACAATGAGCAGTTCTTC CASRRAPYNEQFF
. TRBJ2-5 TRBD2 TRBV18 TGTGCCAGCTCACCATCGACCCAAGGACTAGCGGGAGGCCTGACCCAGTACTTC CASSPSTQGLAGGLTQYF